This T cell receptor beta chain stems from a study of T cells after posttransplantation cyclophosphamide. Study-level findings and limits: Donor-recipient repertoire similarity was low at 1-2 months, rising over year one.

To note about this clone: Its specificity is not known.

Some clones are missing from TCRdb's copy, which holds only in-frame ones; the method was immunoSEQ multiplex PCR. The sample holds approximately 30,000 clones; 85% to 90% are singletons and the top ten take 15%. The CDR3 has 18 amino acids. Germline lookup yields CDR1 SGHAT and CDR2 FQDESV (reference sequence). V trimming: 5 bases; J trimming: 3 bases; junction bases outside the gene matches: 14. The sample consisted of PBMCs. The source of this sequence is a woman aged 40 to 49 with a blood cancer, CMV-positive, and with a related stem cell donor. The chain recombines TRBV11-1 with TRBJ2-7, with TRBD2 matching 12 bases. The CDR3 loop is CASSDARLAGAQNYEQYF. The CDR3 bases are TGTGCCAGCAGCGATGCTCGACTAGCGGGGGCCCAGAACTACGAGCAGTACTTC.